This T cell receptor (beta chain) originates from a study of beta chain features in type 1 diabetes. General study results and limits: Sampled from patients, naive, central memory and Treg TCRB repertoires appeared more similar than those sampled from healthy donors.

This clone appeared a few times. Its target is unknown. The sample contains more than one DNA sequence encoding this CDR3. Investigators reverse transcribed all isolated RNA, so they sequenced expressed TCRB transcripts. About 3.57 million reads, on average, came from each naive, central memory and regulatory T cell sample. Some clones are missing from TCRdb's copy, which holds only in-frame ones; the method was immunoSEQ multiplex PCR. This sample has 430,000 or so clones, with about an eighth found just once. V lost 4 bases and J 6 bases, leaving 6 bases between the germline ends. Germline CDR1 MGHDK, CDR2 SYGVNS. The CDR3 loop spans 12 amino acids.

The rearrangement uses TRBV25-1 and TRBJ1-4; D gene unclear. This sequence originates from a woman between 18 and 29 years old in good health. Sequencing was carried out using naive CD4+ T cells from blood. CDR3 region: CASSVRDEKLFF. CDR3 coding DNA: TGTGCCAGCAGTGTTAGGGATGAAAAACTGTTTTTT.